This T cell receptor beta chain originates from a study of regulatory T cells in long-lasting Graves disease. General study results and limits: Analyses excluded thyroid tissue, covering peripheral blood alone.

The CDR3 consists of 18 residues. The germline V gene encodes CDR1 SGHTA and CDR2 FQGNSA. Time point specified: newly diagnosed GD, antithyroid drugs for less than 3 months. Scientists built the TCR library using RNA that was extracted from PBMCs. CDR3 regions were amplified by Arm-PCR using iRepertoire HTBI primers to build TCR beta libraries. MiXCR, run by TCRdb on the multiplex PCR reads, gives a single entry per CDR3 protein. This sample carries 550,000 to 600,000 distinct CDR3 sequences, 16% of them seen once, and the ten largest clones take approximately 12%. In its sample, this clonotype was seen many times. Antigen specificity is unknown. One end of the junction is discordant with germline, which a read error may explain. Another study also made use of these data, one on T cells in Graves' hyperthyroidism and ophthalmopathy. This second report adds: The blood repertoire included most of the expanded thyroid clonotypes above 0.001.

The receptor was isolated from a man younger than 35 with Graves disease. This chain links TRBV7-2 with TRBJ2-5, with 13 bases identical to TRBD2. This material consisted of peripheral blood mononuclear cells (PBMCs), taken at new diagnosis, from a patient treated with antithyroid drugs. The CDR3 DNA sequence: TGTGCCAGCAGCTACCAAGGACTAGCGGGAGTCAACCAGGAGACCCAGTACTTC. Its protein product is CASSYQGLAGVNQETQYF.